Listed below are T cell receptor beta chains from one sample, sequenced in a study of T-cell memory formation after mild COVID-19. TCRdb used MiXCR to reprocess the 5' RACE reads, holding one entry per CDR3 protein. This table holds 400,000 or so distinct CDR3 sequences, 20% found once. Sequencing input: PBMCs or a T cell subset sorted from them (not recorded which). Every receptor here comes from an adult woman who had mild COVID-19 (a few samples of this study predate the infection). Cell type and time point are not known. CDR3s include the opening cysteine and the closing phenylalanine or tryptophan. D genes are given only for firm matches. A clone size is listed for some rows: how often the clone was seen (once, few, many), or a class if it is expanded.

J gene	clone size	V gene	D gene	CDR3 DNA	CDR3 protein
TRBJ2-1	few	TRBV2	-	TGTGCCAGCAGCCCTGGGGGGGCCCCATACAATGAGCAGTTCTTC	CASSPGGAPYNEQFF
TRBJ2-1	-	TRBV10-3	TRBD1	TGTGCCATCTCAGGGGGATATGAGCAGTTCTTC	CAISGGYEQFF
TRBJ2-1	-	TRBV20-1	-	TGCAGTGCACGTTCCGGGAGCCTCGATGAGCAGTTCTTC	CSARSGSLDEQFF
TRBJ2-1	-	TRBV9	TRBD2	TGTGCCAGCAGCGTGGCGGGAGGTCACAATGAGCAGTTCTTC	CASSVAGGHNEQFF
TRBJ2-1	-	TRBV3-1	-	TGTGCCAGCGGGAGGGGGGGCTCCTACAATGAGCAGTTCTTC	CASGRGGSYNEQFF
TRBJ2-1	-	TRBV6-5	-	TGTGCCAGCAGTACTAGACGCAATGAGCAGTTCTTC	CASSTRRNEQFF
TRBJ2-1	-	TRBV12-3/TRBV12-4	-	TGTGCCAGCAGTTTAGCAATCGCCTACAATGAGCAGTTCTTC	CASSLAIAYNEQFF
TRBJ2-7	-	TRBV10-3	TRBD1	TGTGCCATCTCTGGGACAGGGGGCTCAAAGCAGTACTTC	CAISGTGGSKQYF
TRBJ2-1	-	TRBV11-3	TRBD2	TGTGCCAGCAGCATGGTATGGACTAGCGGAGTTGGCAATGAGCAGTTCTTC	CASSMVWTSGVGNEQFF
TRBJ2-6	-	TRBV24-1	-	TGTGCCACCCAGGGCGCCGGGGCCAACGTCCTGACTTTC	CATQGAGANVLTF
TRBJ2-1	few	TRBV15	-	TGTGCCACCAGCACGGAATCTTACTCCTACAATGAGCAGTTCTTC	CATSTESYSYNEQFF
TRBJ1-6	-	TRBV20-1	-	TGCAGTGCTTGGGGTTATAATTCACCCCTCCACTTT	CSAWGYNSPLHF
TRBJ2-2	-	TRBV3-1	-	TGTGCCAGCAGCCAAGTATCTGGACAGAACACCGGGGAGCTGTTTTTT	CASSQVSGQNTGELFF
TRBJ1-1	-	TRBV6-2/TRBV6-3	TRBD1	TGTGCCAGCAGGGAAGACAGGGGTGCTGAAGCTTTCTTT	CASREDRGAEAFF
TRBJ1-1	many	TRBV4-1	TRBD1	TGCGCCAGCAGCCACCCCCCCCGAGGGGGCGAGGACACTGAAGCTTTCTTT	CASSHPPRGGEDTEAFF
TRBJ2-3	-	TRBV7-9	-	TGTGCCAGCAGCTTACATCCGCTCACAGATACGCAGTATTTT	CASSLHPLTDTQYF
TRBJ1-2	-	TRBV7-9	TRBD1	TGTGCCAGCAGCAAGACCGGGACAGGGTTTGGCTACACCTTC	CASSKTGTGFGYTF
TRBJ2-7	-	TRBV29-1	-	TGCAGCGTCCCGATGGGGGGTTCCGAGCAGTACTTC	CSVPMGGSEQYF
TRBJ2-3	once	TRBV7-3	-	TGTGCCAGCAGCTTGGTTACTCTCAGCACAGATACGCAGTATTTT	CASSLVTLSTDTQYF
TRBJ1-2	-	TRBV27	-	TGTGCCAGCGGTTACCCCGCCGGTGGTACCTATGGCTACACCTTC	CASGYPAGGTYGYTF
TRBJ1-5	many	TRBV5-1	-	TGCGCCAGCAGCTTAGGGGGGGGGAATCAGCCCCAGCATTTT	CASSLGGGNQPQHF
TRBJ1-5	-	TRBV15	-	TGTGCCACCAGCAGAGAAGTTGGCGGACTTAGCAATCAGCCCCAGCATTTT	CATSREVGGLSNQPQHF
TRBJ2-7	many	TRBV20-1	-	TGCAGTGCTAGAGATCTGGCAGGGAGCTCCTACGAGCAGTACTTC	CSARDLAGSSYEQYF
TRBJ2-7	few	TRBV6-5	-	TGTGCCAGCAGTTACAATTTCAACGAGCAGTACTTC	CASSYNFNEQYF
TRBJ1-1	few	TRBV5-1	-	TGCGCCCCCAACGGCGGCCACATGAACACTGAAGCTTTCTTT	CAPNGGHMNTEAFF
TRBJ2-1	few	TRBV5-1	-	TGCGCCAGCAGCTTGGTGGGCGATGGAGGGGCCGATGAGCAGTTCTTC	CASSLVGDGGADEQFF
TRBJ2-3	few	TRBV4-1	TRBD2	TGCGCCAGCAGCCAAAACGGGGGGACCCCAGATACGCAGTATTTT	CASSQNGGTPDTQYF
TRBJ2-3	few	TRBV5-1	TRBD2	TGCGCCAGCAGCTTGAGTACTAGCGGGCTGGCAGATACGCAGTATTTT	CASSLSTSGLADTQYF
TRBJ1-2	-	TRBV24-1	-	TGTGCCACCAGTGATTGGGGACCGAATGGAAACTATGGCTACACCTTC	CATSDWGPNGNYGYTF
TRBJ2-1	-	TRBV3-1	-	TGTGCCAGCAGCCTGACGACAGGATCCAATGAGCAGTTCTTC	CASSLTTGSNEQFF